Detailed here is one T cell receptor beta chain. These data belong to a study of CD8 T cells in Susac syndrome. Random hexamers were used to reverse transcribe the RNA input (about 0.5 to 1 ug). TCRdb processed the immunoSEQ multiplex PCR reads anew with MiXCR; each CDR3 protein has one entry. This sample carries under 200,000 distinct CDR3 sequences, roughly nine tenths of them seen once, and the ten largest clones take 0.08%. Negative isolation yielded the CD8+ and CD4+ T cells, while FACS enriched the TEMRA cells. The CDR3 runs to 14 residues. Looked up from germline, CDR1 is SGHRS and CDR2 is YFSETQ. Between the trimmed V and J ends, which lost 0 bases and 6 bases, there was a span of 12 bases.

The specimen sequenced was CD4+ T cells from PBMCs. The chain uses TRBV5-1 and TRBJ1-2; maybe TRBD1 (6 bases). This clonotype was obtained from a human donor in good health. As DNA, the CDR3 is TGCGCCAGCAGCTTGGAGGGGGGTCGGAATGGCTACACCTTC. It is translated as CASSLEGGRNGYTF.